Below are 22 T cell receptor beta chains sequenced from a single sample in a study of a mutant IDH1 vaccine in newly diagnosed glioma. Their cognate antigens are unknown. Time point here: week 23, last vaccination. Each dose of the vaccine consisted of 300 ug of mutant IDH1 20-mer peptide, with topical imiquimod. Only in-frame clones appear in the TCRdb table, and some are missing; sequencing was by immunoSEQ multiplex PCR. The sample shows 45,000 to 65,000 clones, about 81% of them seen only once. Sequenced here: PBMCs, sampled from a glioma patient whose treatment included an IDH1 peptide vaccine. The receptor set was obtained from a middle-aged woman with glioma. Some clones in this sample may be carry-over from other donors' samples.

As DNA, the CDR3 is TGTGCCACTCTTCAGGGGGCGGGAGAAAAACTGTTTTTT. Translation: CATLQGAGEKLFF. The V call is TRBV7-9, the J call TRBJ1-4, with 8 bases lining up with TRBD1. The CDR3 length is 13 residues. V shed 10 bases, J shed 8 bases, and the junction held 9 bases outside the gene matches. Germline V gene sequence: CDR1 SEHNR, CDR2 FQNEAQ (reference sequence). Looking up the rest from reference TRBV7-9 and TRBJ1-4 gives the full variable domain: DTGVSQNPRHKITKRGQNVTFRCDPISEHNRLYWYRQTLGQGPEFLTYFQNEAQLEKSRLLSDRFSAERPKGSFSTLEIQRTEQGDSAMYLCATLQGAGEKLFFGSGTQLSVL.

The chain uses TRBV9 and TRBJ1-2; D may be TRBD1 (6 bases). Germline values: CDR1 SGDLS, CDR2 YYNGEE. This CDR3 has 12 residues. Trimming took off 3 bases at V and 6 bases at J, with 9 bases between the two ends. CDR3 in amino acids: CASSAYRDGYTF. The CDR3, as DNA: TGTGCCAGCAGCGCCTACAGGGATGGCTACACCTTC. Full variable domain (remainder filled in from reference TRBV9 and TRBJ1-2): DSGVTQTPKHLITATGQRVTLRCSPRSGDLSVYWYQQSLDQGLQFLIQYYNGEERAKGNILERFSAQQFPDLHSELNLSSLELGDSALYFCASSAYRDGYTFGSGTRLTVV.

The chain uses TRBV5-6 and TRBJ2-7; perhaps TRBD2 as D (6 bases). Germline V gene lookup returns CDR1 SGHDT and CDR2 YYEEEE. This CDR3 is 14 amino acids long. The ends were cut back, 0 bases at V and 4 bases at J, with 11 bases in the middle. The CDR3 sequence is CASSLGRGSYEQYF. CDR3 in DNA: TGTGCCAGCAGCTTGGGACGGGGGAGTTACGAGCAGTACTTC.

The gene calls are TRBV30 and TRBJ2-1, with a possible D match to TRBD2 (5 bases). CDR1 and CDR2 (germline): GTSNPN, SVGIG (reference sequence). V was trimmed by 4 bases and J by 0 bases, leaving 10 bases between them. CDR3 length equals 14 residues. The CDR3 DNA reads TGTGCCTGGAAACGAGGGAGCTCCTACAATGAGCAGTTCTTC. Protein sequence: CAWKRGSSYNEQFF.

The rearrangement uses TRBV5-1 and TRBJ2-5, with 10 bases fitting TRBD2. This CDR3 region has 18 residues. Germline trimming cut 0 bases from V and 6 bases from J; bases unmatched to any gene: 14. CDR1 SGHRS and CDR2 YFSETQ come from the germline V gene. The CDR3 region is CASSLARGSGGSWKTQYF. The CDR3 DNA follows: TGCGCCAGCAGCTTGGCTCGTGGTAGCGGGGGGTCGTGGAAGACCCAGTACTTC.

V usage is TRBV14 and J usage is TRBJ1-1; 8 nucleotides line up with TRBD1. Germline-derived CDR1 and CDR2 are SGHDN and FVKESK. V lost 4 bases to trimming and J lost 8 bases; unmatched junction nucleotides: 12. The CDR3 has 15 amino acids. This CDR3 reads CASSRSDRARGEAFF. CDR3 nucleotides: TGTGCCAGCAGCCGCTCGGACAGGGCGCGAGGAGAAGCTTTCTTT.

This clone has a handful of counts. J is TRBJ2-7 and V is TRBV18; 8 bases match TRBD1. The ends lost 3 bases at V and 5 bases at J; junction bases unmatched: 18. The CDR3 contains 18 residues. The germline CDR1 and CDR2 sequences are KGHSH and LQKENI. CDR3 protein: CASSPGAGGERVVDEQYF. Written as DNA, the CDR3 is TGTGCCAGCTCACCCGGCGCAGGGGGCGAGCGAGTTGTCGACGAGCAGTACTTC.

The rearrangement links TRBV19 to TRBJ2-1; D might be TRBD2 (7 bases). Trimming took off 0 bases at V and 6 bases at J, with 18 bases between the two ends. CDR3 size: 17 residues. In germline, CDR1 is LNHDA, CDR2 SQIVND (reference sequence). CDR3 DNA: TGTGCCAGTAGTATAGATTTGGAGGGGGGGCCGGGCAATGAGCAGTTCTTC. Protein: CASSIDLEGGPGNEQFF.

The sample holds one count of this clone. Additional DNA sequences in this sample encode the identical CDR3. This chain uses TRBV30 with TRBJ1-2; 10 positions match TRBD1. After removal of 5 bases from V and 6 bases from J, the junction contained 6 bases not matched to a gene. Germline V gives CDR1 GTSNPN, CDR2 SVGIG (reference sequence). This CDR3 has 13 residues. The CDR3: CAWSTGTGDGYTF. The CDR3 bases are TGTGCCTGGTCTACCGGGACAGGGGATGGCTACACCTTC.

The J gene is TRBJ2-7, the V gene TRBV11-2; D gene uncertain. The V end was cut by 4 bases, the J end by 2 bases, with 0 bases between. The CDR3 runs to 10 residues. Germline lookup yields CDR1 SGHAT and CDR2 FQNNGV. CDR3 amino acids: CASSSYEQYF. CDR3 DNA sequence: TGTGCCAGCAGCTCCTACGAGCAGTACTTC.

The chain couples TRBV5-4 to TRBJ1-3; no firm D call. The germline V and J ends were trimmed by 5 bases and 0 bases, with 12 bases remaining between them. The germline gives CDR1 SGHNT, CDR2 YYREEE (reference sequence). The CDR3 extends over 15 amino acids. The CDR3: CASSYGPFSGNTIYF. In DNA form, the CDR3 reads TGTGCCAGCAGTTACGGACCCTTCTCTGGAAACACCATATATTTT.

The rearrangement uses TRBV7-2 and TRBJ1-1; maybe TRBD1 (6 bases). Per germline, CDR1 SGHTA and CDR2 FQGNSA. V was trimmed by 5 bases and J by 4 bases, leaving 17 bases between them. CDR3 size: 15 residues. The CDR3 nucleotides are TGTGCCAGCAGCCCCCGAAACAGGGCTGGCACTGAAGCTTTCTTT. This gives the protein CASSPRNRAGTEAFF.

V and J are TRBV27 and TRBJ2-7; tentatively, D is TRBD1 (6 bases). Germline loops: CDR1 MNHEY, CDR2 SMNVEV (reference sequence). This CDR3 contains 16 residues. Deletions cut 6 bases from V and 0 bases from J, with 18 bases between. The CDR3 here is CASSPTGSQSSYEQYF. In DNA form, the CDR3 reads TGTGCCAGCAGCCCGACAGGTTCTCAAAGCTCCTACGAGCAGTACTTC.

The rearrangement joins TRBV18 to TRBJ1-5, with 10 bases that match TRBD1. The CDR3 has 15 amino acids. Losses at the gene ends were 2 bases for V and 6 bases for J; bases not matched to a gene: 4. The V gene's germline CDR1 is KGHSH and CDR2 LQKENI. Here the CDR3 DNA reads TGTGCCAGCTCACCAGACAGGGGGCAGAGTCAGCCCCAGCATTTT. Encoded protein: CASSPDRGQSQPQHF.

The genes are TRBV4-3 and TRBJ1-1; perhaps TRBD1 as D (5 bases). Germline assignment: CDR1 LGHNA and CDR2 YSLEER. The CDR3 contains 12 residues. Trimming stripped 4 bases from V and 10 bases from J, with 13 bases between. CDR3 sequence (DNA): TGCGCCAGCAGCCCGCCTGGGGGGGGAGCTTTCTTT. Amino acid sequence: CASSPPGGGAFF.

This clone was detected a few times. The chain has TRBV5-4 and TRBJ1-2, with TRBD1 matching over 7 bases. The trim removed 2 bases at V and 5 bases at J, leaving 6 bases unmatched. The CDR3 covers 14 residues. Germline CDR1 and CDR2: SGHNT and YYREEE (reference sequence). The CDR3 sequence: CASSFIDRDYGYTF. In DNA, the CDR3 is TGTGCCAGCAGCTTTATCGACAGGGATTATGGCTACACCTTC. Drawing the rest from reference TRBV5-4 and TRBJ1-2, the complete variable domain is ETGVTQSPTHLIKTRGQQVTLRCSSQSGHNTVSWYQQALGQGPQFIFQYYREEENGRGNFPPRFSGLQFPNYSSELNVNALELDDSALYLCASSFIDRDYGYTFGSGTRLTVV.

V usage is TRBV19 and J usage is TRBJ1-3, with a tentative D call TRBD1 (6 bases). The length of the CDR3 is 15 residues. Per germline, CDR1 LNHDA and CDR2 SQIVND (reference sequence). Trimming cost V 9 bases and J 3 bases, with 18 bases left between them. CDR3 sequence: CASLGWGLNGNTIYF. The CDR3 nucleotides are TGTGCCAGCCTTGGGTGGGGGCTGAATGGAAACACCATATATTTT.

V gene TRBV30 combines with J gene TRBJ2-2, with D perhaps matching TRBD1 (6 bases). The length of the CDR3 is 13 residues. Trimming left V 4 bases short and J 4 bases short, with 10 bases between. CDR1 and CDR2 from the germline V gene are GTSNPN and SVGIG (reference sequence). The CDR3 here is CAWMRQATGELFF. In DNA form, the CDR3 reads TGTGCCTGGATGCGACAGGCCACCGGGGAGCTGTTTTTT.

The chain links TRBV5-1 to TRBJ2-3; 7 bases agree with TRBD2. This CDR3 is 15 amino acids long. Germline CDR1 is SGHRS and CDR2 is YFSETQ. V dropped 1 base and J dropped 2; count of bases not matched to a gene: 4. In DNA, the CDR3 is TGCGCCAGCAGCTTGAGTAGCGGGTACACAGATACGCAGTATTTT. It is translated as CASSLSSGYTDTQYF. Using reference TRBV5-1 and TRBJ2-3 for the parts outside the CDR3, the full variable domain is KAGVTQTPRYLIKTRGQQVTLSCSPISGHRSVSWYQQTPGQGLQFLFEYFSETQRNKGNFPGRFSGRQFSNSRSEMNVSTLELGDSALYLCASSLSSGYTDTQYFGPGTRLTVL.

The V and J genes are TRBV6-5 and TRBJ2-5, with D unresolved. CDR3 length: 14 residues. V lost 2 bases, J lost 5 bases, and 12 bases lay in between. Germline V CDR1 and CDR2: MNHEY, SVGAGI. The CDR3 reads CASSYAGVGETQYF. CDR3 in DNA: TGTGCCAGCAGTTACGCTGGGGTGGGGGAGACCCAGTACTTC.

This clone was seen once. V usage is TRBV18 and J usage is TRBJ2-7, with D uncertain. The CDR3 covers 11 residues. The germline V gene has CDR1 KGHSH and CDR2 LQKENI. Trimming left V 5 bases short and J 0 bases short, with 2 bases between. The CDR3 DNA follows: TGTGCCAGCTCAGACTCCTACGAGCAGTACTTC. This codes for CASSDSYEQYF.

The V gene is TRBV5-6, the J gene TRBJ2-1, with 8 bases aligning to TRBD2. Germline lookup yields CDR1 SGHDT and CDR2 YYEEEE. V lost 2 bases and J lost 7; bases outside the gene matches: 8. This CDR3 is 15 amino acids long. The CDR3 region is CASSLAGAAGNEQFF. In nucleotides, the CDR3 is TGTGCCAGCAGCTTAGCGGGGGCAGCGGGGAATGAGCAGTTCTTC.